The TCR beta chain described here comes from a study of Ad26.COV2.S vaccination and SARS-CoV-2 variants. Study details: Once or twice, 56 days apart, Ad26.COV2.S was delivered intramuscularly. Study results and caveats: Vaccine recipients posted higher spike-specific TCR breadth than their placebo counterparts.

A word on this clone: The antigen remains unidentified.

Treatment specified: around 19 received Ad26.COV2.S at low or high dose, single or two shots; five or six received placebo; per-sample allocation not given. Repertoires come from day 63 after the first vaccine or placebo injection. Data came from immunoSEQ multiplex PCR; TCRdb stores just in-frame clones and leaves some out. The sample lists about 390,000 clones; approximately 86% were seen once. There are 14 residues in the CDR3. The V gene lost 0 bases and the J gene lost 4 bases, with 9 bases spanning the gap. Germline-derived CDR1 and CDR2 are LGHDT and YNNKEL (reference sequence). The source was peripheral blood, collected in a trial of Ad26.COV2.S vaccine versus placebo. The receptor was derived from a person aged 18 to 65 who received the Ad26.COV2.S COVID-19 vaccine or a placebo. This chain uses TRBV3-1 (or the pseudogene TRBV3-2) with TRBJ1-2; D unclear. The CDR3 region has the DNA TGTGCCAGCAGCCAAGACGGACTGTTCTATGGCTACACCTTC. Encoded protein: CASSQDGLFYGYTF.